This TCR beta chain was sequenced in a study of post-analysis software for immune sequencing data. Study-level findings and limits: Patients showed TRBV5-6, TRBV5-1 and TRBV20-1 among five TRBV segments more frequent than in controls. Diversity measured as normalized Chao1 was significantly lower in multiple sclerosis patients than in controls.

Unique molecular identifiers were built into the TCR beta cDNA libraries. MiXCR was run by TCRdb on the PCR reads, yielding one entry per CDR3 protein. The sample holds about 820,000 distinct CDR3 sequences, 53% seen once. Per germline, CDR1 DFQATT and CDR2 SNEGSKA (reference sequence). The CDR3 runs 13 residues. To note about this clonotype: Its antigen is unidentified.

This sequence originates from a girl aged 5-17 years with multiple sclerosis. Sequenced input: blood. The V and J genes are TRBV20-1 and TRBJ2-5, with D perhaps matching TRBD1 (6 bases). The DNA end lines up better with TRBJ2-7; the J call may be wrong. The CDR3 sequence is CSPSRGGTYEQYF. CDR3 bases: TGCAGCCCTAGCAGAGGGGGAACCTACGAGCAGTACTTC.